This TCR beta chain is drawn from a study of early T cells in non-severe SARS-CoV-2 infection. The wider study: Bulk RNA taken from unsorted whole blood was sequenced, leaving chains unpaired.

This clonotype was seen ten or more times. Using its own MiXCR run on the 5' RACE reads, TCRdb lists one record per CDR3 protein. This repertoire shows 55,000 to 80,000 distinct CDR3 sequences, roughly 12% found once; its top ten account for 3% to 4%. V was pared by 1 base and J by 10 bases, with 14 bases between. Germline V CDR1 and CDR2: SGHVS, FNYEAQ. The CDR3 spans 15 residues. Sequenced material: whole blood. This TCR came from an adult who was a healthcare worker with PCR-confirmed SARS-CoV-2 infection or an uninfected control (not recorded which). The V call is TRBV7-6, the J call TRBJ1-6; D not resolved. The CDR3 sequence is CASSLGPTEQSPLHF. CDR3 sequence (DNA): TGTGCCAGCAGCTTAGGCCCGACCGAGCAGTCACCCCTCCACTTT. Together with reference TRBV7-6 and TRBJ1-6, the CDR3 gives the full variable domain: GAGVSQSPRYKVTKRGQDVALRCDPISGHVSLYWYRQALGQGPEFLTYFNYEAQQDKSGLPNDRFSAERPEGSISTLTIQRTEQRDSAMYRCASSLGPTEQSPLHFGNGTRLTVT.